A selection of T cell receptor beta chains follows, all from one sample in a study of cytomegalovirus exposure and HLA in healthy donors. The protocol was immunoSEQ multiplex PCR, while the TCRdb copy is restricted to in-frame clones and leaves out a portion. Here the sample spans about 140,000 clones, roughly three quarters being singletons. The material sequenced was PBMCs. These receptors were taken from a young man in good health and CMV-seronegative. The CDR3 runs from the conserved cysteine through the conserved F or W. The D gene is left open where the match is weak. Size tells how often a clone was seen (once, few, many) or the class of an expanded clone, and some rows leave it out.

TRBV19,few,TRBJ2-1,TRBD2,CASRKAGSSYNEQFF,TGTGCCAGTAGAAAAGCGGGGAGCTCCTACAATGAGCAGTTCTTC
TRBV2,once,TRBJ2-1,TRBD2,CASSGGIAGVYEQFF,TGTGCCAGCAGTGGAGGGATAGCGGGAGTATATGAGCAGTTCTTC
TRBV11-1,.,TRBJ2-7,TRBD2,CASSLSLGLVVYEQYF,TGTGCCAGCAGCTTATCATTGGGACTAGTCGTCTACGAGCAGTACTTC
TRBV2,.,TRBJ1-4,.,CASSRNILTGEKLFF,TGTGCCAGCAGCCGAAATATCCTCACGGGTGAAAAACTGTTTTTT
TRBV6-4,.,TRBJ2-3,.,CASSDSSYGDTDTQYF,TGTGCCAGCAGTGACTCTAGTTATGGAGACACAGATACGCAGTATTTT
TRBV7-3,.,TRBJ2-1,TRBD2,CASSLGPLGAGGPGNEQFF,TGTGCCAGCAGCTTAGGACCCCTTGGTGCGGGAGGGCCGGGCAATGAGCAGTTCTTC
TRBV28,.,TRBJ2-7,TRBD2,CASSSGSSYEQYF,TGTGCCAGCTCAAGCGGGAGCTCCTACGAGCAGTACTTC
TRBV30,few,TRBJ1-6,TRBD1,CAWSMRDRSNSPLHF,TGTGCCTGGAGTATGCGGGACAGGTCGAACTCACCCCTCCACTTT
TRBV7-2,.,TRBJ1-1,.,CASSPLDWNTEAFF,TGTGCCAGCAGCCCCCTCGACTGGAACACTGAAGCTTTCTTT
TRBV7-9,.,TRBJ1-3,.,CASSGRGVMMGNTIYF,TGTGCCAGCAGCGGTCGGGGGGTCATGATGGGAAACACCATATATTTT
TRBV28,.,TRBJ1-5,.,CASSFRPGPGVHF,TGTGCCAGCAGTTTTAGGCCGGGCCCCGGGGTGCATTTT
TRBV18,.,TRBJ2-1,TRBD1,CASSPRGQAAPEQFF,TGTGCCAGCTCACCTAGGGGACAGGCTGCTCCTGAGCAGTTCTTC
TRBV28,.,TRBJ1-5,TRBD1,CASSLYRGDQPQHF,TGTGCCAGCAGTTTGTACAGGGGGGATCAGCCCCAGCATTTT
TRBV5-1,.,TRBJ2-5,TRBD2,CASSSQAGGQETQYF,TGCGCCAGCAGCTCGCAAGCGGGGGGACAAGAGACCCAGTACTTC
TRBV7-9,.,TRBJ1-5,TRBD1,CASSLGGTAFPNQPQHF,TGTGCCAGCAGCTTAGGGGGGACAGCTTTCCCCAATCAGCCCCAGCATTTT
TRBV19,.,TRBJ2-3,TRBD2,CASSIDGTSGRNTQYF,TGTGCCAGTAGTATAGATGGGACTAGCGGGAGAAATACGCAGTATTTT
TRBV29-1,.,TRBJ2-3,.,CSVAPQGTTDTQYF,TGCAGCGTTGCACCACAGGGTACGACAGATACGCAGTATTTT
TRBV28,.,TRBJ2-1,TRBD1,CASRATGQVYNEQFF,TGTGCCAGCAGAGCTACTGGACAGGTTTACAATGAGCAGTTCTTC
TRBV30,.,TRBJ2-1,TRBD2,CAWSVQTSGGSSYNEQFF,TGTGCCTGGAGTGTACAGACTAGCGGGGGGTCAAGTTACAATGAGCAGTTCTTC
TRBV29-1,once,TRBJ2-1,TRBD1,CSGDRGVDIEQFF,TGCAGCGGGGACAGGGGGGTGGATATTGAGCAGTTCTTC
TRBV7-7,.,TRBJ2-1,TRBD2,CASSLLAGEYNEQFF,TGTGCCAGCAGCTTATTGGCGGGAGAATACAATGAGCAGTTCTTC
TRBV6-5,once,TRBJ1-1,.,CASGRYTEAFF,TGTGCCAGCGGCAGATACACTGAAGCTTTCTTT
TRBV19,.,TRBJ1-5,.,CASSISGFNQPQHF,TGTGCCAGTAGTATTTCGGGTTTCAATCAGCCCCAGCATTTT
TRBV6-5,.,TRBJ2-7,TRBD1,CASSPDRAYEQYF,TGTGCCAGCAGTCCCGACAGGGCCTACGAGCAGTACTTC
TRBV4-2,.,TRBJ1-1,.,CASSRPGEAFF,TGTGCCAGCAGCCGCCCCGGAGAGGCTTTCTTT